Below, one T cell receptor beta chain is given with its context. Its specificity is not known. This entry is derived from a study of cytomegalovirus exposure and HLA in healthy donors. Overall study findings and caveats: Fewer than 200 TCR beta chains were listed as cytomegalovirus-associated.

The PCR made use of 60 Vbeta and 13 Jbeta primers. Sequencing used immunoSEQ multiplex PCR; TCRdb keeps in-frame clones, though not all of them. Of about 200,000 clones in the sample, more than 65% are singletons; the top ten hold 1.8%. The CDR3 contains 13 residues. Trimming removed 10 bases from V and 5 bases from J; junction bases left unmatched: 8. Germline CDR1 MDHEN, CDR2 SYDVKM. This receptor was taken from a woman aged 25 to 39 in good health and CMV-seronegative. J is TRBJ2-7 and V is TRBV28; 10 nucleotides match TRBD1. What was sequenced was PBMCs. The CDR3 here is CATSRDRGNEQYF. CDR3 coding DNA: TGTGCCACTTCTAGGGACAGGGGAAACGAGCAGTACTTC.